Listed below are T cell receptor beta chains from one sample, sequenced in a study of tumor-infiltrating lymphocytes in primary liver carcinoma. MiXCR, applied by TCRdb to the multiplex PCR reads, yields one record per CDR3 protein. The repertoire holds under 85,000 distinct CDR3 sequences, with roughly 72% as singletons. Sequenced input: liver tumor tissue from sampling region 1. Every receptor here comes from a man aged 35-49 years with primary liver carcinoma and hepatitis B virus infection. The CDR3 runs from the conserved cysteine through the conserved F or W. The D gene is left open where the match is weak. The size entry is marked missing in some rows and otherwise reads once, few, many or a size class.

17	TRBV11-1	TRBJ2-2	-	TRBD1	CASSIVRDRIGTGELFF
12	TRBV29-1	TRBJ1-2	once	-	CSLWIWGVGYTF
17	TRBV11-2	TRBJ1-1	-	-	CASSRMGGQGFSTEAFF
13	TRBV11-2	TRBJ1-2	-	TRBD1	CASSLGQGGVYTF
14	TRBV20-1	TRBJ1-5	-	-	CSAVKGGDFQPLHF
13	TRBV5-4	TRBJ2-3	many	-	CASSLDSPDTQYF
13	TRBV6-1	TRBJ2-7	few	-	CASSEWVFYDQYF
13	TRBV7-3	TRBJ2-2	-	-	CASSNTHTGELFF
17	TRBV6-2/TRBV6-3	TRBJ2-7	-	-	CAGSNSSTGTYTYEQYF
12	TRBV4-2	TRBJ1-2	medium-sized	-	CASSQEEYGYTF
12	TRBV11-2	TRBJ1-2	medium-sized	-	CASSTASYGYTF
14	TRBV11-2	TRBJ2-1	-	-	CAGSLPLAHNEQFF
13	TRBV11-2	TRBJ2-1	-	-	CSSSLNDAYEQSF
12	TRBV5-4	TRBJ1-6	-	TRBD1	CASSFSGTEPDF
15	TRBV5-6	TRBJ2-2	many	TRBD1	CASIRQGQITGELFF
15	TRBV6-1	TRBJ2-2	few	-	CASTIDRANTGELFF
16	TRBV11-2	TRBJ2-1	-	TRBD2	CVSGYSSTSGRGGGFF
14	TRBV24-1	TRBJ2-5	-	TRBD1	CATTSGQGQEAQYF
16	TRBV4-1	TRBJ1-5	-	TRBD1	CASSHNTDRVNQSQHF
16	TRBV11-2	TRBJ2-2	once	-	CASSWGLGLNTGELFF
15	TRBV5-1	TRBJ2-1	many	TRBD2	CASSSAGGIYNEQFF
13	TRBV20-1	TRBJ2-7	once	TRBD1	CSTRDQGANELYF
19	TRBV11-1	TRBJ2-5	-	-	CAGSPPPEVRKGFQEAQYF
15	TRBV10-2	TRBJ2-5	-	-	CASSEGLPIRETQYF
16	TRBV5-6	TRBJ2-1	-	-	CASSLEGISSYYEQFF
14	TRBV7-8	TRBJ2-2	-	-	CASSFSGQTGDLFF
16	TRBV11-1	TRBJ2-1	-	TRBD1	CASSSILRQGTNGQSF